These 22 T cell receptor beta chains were sequenced from one sample in a study of T cell responses to AZD1222 COVID-19 vaccine. Data came from immunoSEQ multiplex PCR; TCRdb stores just in-frame clones and leaves some out. The repertoire holds about 130,000 clones, with roughly 86% as singletons. The source material was peripheral blood, sampled on day 0 of AZD1222 vaccination. The receptors were gathered from an adult in good health.

This chain links TRBV15 with TRBJ1-1; D might be TRBD1 (6 bases). Trimming shortened V by 1 base and J by 6 bases, and 15 bases separated the two germline ends. The CDR3 extends over 15 amino acids. Germline V gene data show CDR1 as LNHNV and CDR2 as YYDKDF (reference sequence). The CDR3 loop reads CATSRVAGVLAEAFF. The CDR3 DNA follows: TGTGCCACCAGCAGAGTGGCAGGGGTTTTAGCTGAAGCTTTCTTT.

The CDR3 loop is CASRAGLSYYEQYF. The CDR3 nucleotides read TGTGCCAGCAGGGCCGGACTATCCTACTACGAGCAGTACTTC. The chain has TRBV27 and TRBJ2-7; tentative D call: TRBD2 (6 bases). Deletions cut 6 bases from V and 3 bases from J, with 15 bases between. CDR1 and CDR2 (germline): MNHEY, SMNVEV (reference sequence). The CDR3 is 14 residues long.

This chain joins TRBV5-1 and TRBJ2-7; no clear D. The CDR3 runs to 13 residues. Between the trimmed V and J ends, which lost 2 bases and 3 bases, there was a span of 9 bases. Germline-derived CDR1 and CDR2 are SGHRS and YFSETQ. DNA of the CDR3: TGCGCCAGCAGCTTAGAAGTTGGCTACGAGCAGTACTTC. Translating it yields CASSLEVGYEQYF.

The chain is built from TRBV7-8 and TRBJ2-7; TRBD1 aligns across 9 bases. CDR1 and CDR2 (germline): SGHVS, FQNEAQ. The CDR3 has 13 amino acids. Trimming at V came to 1 base and at J to 7 bases, leaving 2 bases not matched to a gene. CDR3 DNA: TGTGCCAGCAGCTTAGGAGACAGGGGGGAGCAGTACTTC. Translated, it gives CASSLGDRGEQYF.

This clone came up once. This chain uses TRBV3-1 (or the pseudogene TRBV3-2) with TRBJ2-1; tentative D call: TRBD2 (5 bases). CDR1 and CDR2 from the germline V gene are LGHDT and YNNKEL (reference sequence). The CDR3 contains 10 residues. Trimming cost V 8 bases and J 6 bases, with 5 bases left between them. CDR3 loop: CASRGNEQFF. CDR3 coding DNA: TGTGCCAGCCGGGGCAATGAGCAGTTCTTC.

This clone was seen only once. This sequence joins TRBV7-9 and TRBJ2-1, with 9 positions matching TRBD2. CDR3 length equals 17 residues. J lost 9 bases, V lost 5 bases, and 17 bases had no gene match. Germline V gene data show CDR1 as SEHNR and CDR2 as FQNEAQ (reference sequence). The CDR3 region has the DNA TGTGCCAGCAGCCGCCGGACTAGCGAGCCTGCTGGTGGTGAGCAGTTCTTC. This codes for CASSRRTSEPAGGEQFF.

This clone was counted between two and nine times. V is TRBV7-2 and J is TRBJ1-1; D ambiguous. This CDR3 comprises 13 residues. V lost 5 bases and J lost 1, with 8 bases in between. Germline CDR1 is SGHTA and CDR2 is FQGNSA. The CDR3 coding sequence is TGTGCCAGCAGCCCCCATGGGAACACTGAAGCTTTCTTT. It yields the protein CASSPHGNTEAFF.

The chain links TRBV4-1 to TRBJ2-1; D may be TRBD2 (5 bases). The CDR3 contains 13 residues. V shed 4 bases and J shed 6 bases, with 10 bases lying between them. Germline V lookup: CDR1 MGHRA, CDR2 YSYEKL. The CDR3 DNA reads as TGCGCCAGCAGCCCTAGCCAGGTCAATGAGCAGTTCTTC. It codes for CASSPSQVNEQFF.

V usage is TRBV27 and J usage is TRBJ1-1; 8 nucleotides agree with TRBD1. Per the germline V gene, CDR1 is MNHEY and CDR2 is SMNVEV (reference sequence). Losses at the gene ends were 7 bases for V and 1 base for J; bases not matched to a gene: 14. This CDR3 region has 17 residues. CDR3 DNA: TGTGCCAGCACCAGCGCACCAGGGGGCGTTGGGAACACTGAAGCTTTCTTT. It specifies CASTSAPGGVGNTEAFF.

The J gene is TRBJ2-3, the V gene TRBV13; maybe TRBD2 (5 bases). The CDR3 consists of 15 residues. CDR1 is PRHDT and CDR2 is FYEKMQ in the germline V gene (reference sequence). V lost 3 bases and J lost 2, with 12 bases in between. The CDR3 DNA is TGTGCCAGCAGCTTGCCCGGGGAACCCACAGATACGCAGTATTTT. The encoded protein is CASSLPGEPTDTQYF.

The chain couples TRBV5-1 to TRBJ2-5; 8 bases fit TRBD2. J gave up 5 bases and V 2 bases, and 11 bases lay outside the gene matches. In germline, CDR1 is SGHRS, CDR2 YFSETQ. This CDR3 region has 16 residues. CDR3 in amino acids: CASSFVSGASRETQYF. The DNA for the CDR3 is TGCGCCAGCAGCTTTGTTAGCGGGGCCTCCCGTGAGACCCAGTACTTC. Filled out from reference TRBV5-1 and TRBJ2-5, the complete variable domain reads KAGVTQTPRYLIKTRGQQVTLSCSPISGHRSVSWYQQTPGQGLQFLFEYFSETQRNKGNFPGRFSGRQFSNSRSEMNVSTLELGDSALYLCASSFVSGASRETQYFGPGTRLLVL.

The rearrangement links TRBV7-9 to TRBJ1-1; 12 bases are shared with TRBD1. Trimming at V came to 5 bases and at J to 5 bases, leaving 9 bases not matched to a gene. The germline CDR1 and CDR2 sequences are SEHNR and FQNEAQ (reference sequence). The CDR3 runs 16 residues. The CDR3 DNA is TGTGCCAGCAGCGCCCAGGGACAGGGGGCGGTTACTGAAGCTTTCTTT. Amino acids: CASSAQGQGAVTEAFF.

The rearrangement joins TRBV6-2 or TRBV6-3 to TRBJ2-1, with 13 bases lining up with TRBD2. This CDR3 has 19 residues. Losses at the gene ends were 3 bases for V and 1 base for J; bases not matched to a gene: 9. In germline, CDR1 is MNHEY, CDR2 SVGEGT. CDR3 bases: TGTGCCAGCAGTTATGACTCCGGACTAGCGGGAGTTTCCTACAATGAGCAGTTCTTC. Its translation: CASSYDSGLAGVSYNEQFF.

This clone appeared a single time. The chain employs TRBV7-2 and TRBJ2-3, with D perhaps matching TRBD1 or TRBD2 (5 bases each). The CDR3 contains 14 residues. The V gene's germline CDR1 is SGHTA and CDR2 FQGNSA. Trimming cost V 4 bases and J 9 bases, with 17 bases left between them. CDR3 residues: CASSSSAIEGTQYF. As DNA, the CDR3 is TGTGCCAGCAGCTCCTCCGCGATTGAGGGGACGCAGTATTTT. The full variable domain, its missing parts supplied by reference TRBV7-2 and TRBJ2-3, is GAGVSQSPSNKVTEKGKDVELRCDPISGHTALYWYRQSLGQGLEFLIYFQGNSAPDKSGLPSDRFSAERTGGSVSTLTIQRTQQEDSAVYLCASSSSAIEGTQYFGPGTRLTVL.

V is TRBV7-2 and J is TRBJ2-3, with D unresolved. Trimming took 4 bases from V and 3 from J, leaving 11 bases between them. CDR3 length equals 14 residues. Germline V CDR1 and CDR2: SGHTA, FQGNSA. The CDR3 protein is CASSYPGPTDTQYF. The CDR3 DNA reads TGTGCCAGCAGCTACCCTGGACCAACAGATACGCAGTATTTT.

The rearrangement uses TRBV7-2 and TRBJ2-1, with 8 positions matching TRBD1. CDR1 and CDR2 (germline): SGHTA, FQGNSA. The V gene end was trimmed by 4 bases and the J gene end by 10 bases; junction bases not matched to a gene: 3. This CDR3 has 12 amino acids. CDR3 in amino acids: CASSSRGREQFF. CDR3 nucleotides: TGTGCCAGCAGCTCCAGGGGGCGGGAGCAGTTCTTC.

The V gene is TRBV7-2, the J gene TRBJ2-7, with D possibly being TRBD2 (7 bases). Trimming removed 5 bases from V and 3 bases from J, with 14 bases in between. Germline CDR1 reads SGHTA; CDR2 reads FQGNSA. The CDR3 is 14 residues long. The DNA for the CDR3 is TGTGCCAGCAGCAAAGGGGGGGGCGGCTACGAGCAGTACTTC. Amino acid sequence: CASSKGGGGYEQYF.

V usage is TRBV7-9 and J usage is TRBJ2-3; TRBD1 matches at 7 bases. The junction had 7 bases not matched to a gene; V was cut back by 4 bases and J by 0 bases. Germline V gene sequence: CDR1 SEHNR, CDR2 FQNEAQ (reference sequence). The CDR3 runs to 16 residues. The CDR3 loop is CASSSVGTESTDTQYF. The CDR3 nucleotides read TGTGCCAGCAGCTCAGTGGGGACAGAGAGCACAGATACGCAGTATTTT. The full variable domain, its missing parts supplied by reference TRBV7-9 and TRBJ2-3, is DTGVSQNPRHKITKRGQNVTFRCDPISEHNRLYWYRQTLGQGPEFLTYFQNEAQLEKSRLLSDRFSAERPKGSFSTLEIQRTEQGDSAMYLCASSSVGTESTDTQYFGPGTRLTVL.

The chain recombines TRBV27 with TRBJ1-5; unclear D gene. Germline V gives CDR1 MNHEY, CDR2 SMNVEV (reference sequence). Trimming shortened V by 3 bases and J by 0 bases, and 6 bases separated the two germline ends. CDR3 length equals 14 residues. CDR3 in amino acids: CASSLGDSNQPQHF. Written as DNA, the CDR3 is TGTGCCAGCAGTTTGGGAGATAGCAATCAGCCCCAGCATTTT.

This rearrangement joins TRBV18 to TRBJ1-1; D call uncertain. Trimming stripped 6 bases from V and 3 bases from J, with 17 bases between. CDR3 length equals 15 residues. Germline values: CDR1 KGHSH, CDR2 LQKENI. CDR3 amino acids: CASSGDQPSDTEAFF. Here the CDR3 DNA reads TGTGCCAGCTCCGGAGACCAACCCTCGGACACTGAAGCTTTCTTT.

The chain links TRBV19 to TRBJ1-5, with D possibly TRBD1 on 5 matching bases. With 5 bases removed from V and 4 bases from J, the gap between germline ends came to 15 bases. Germline V CDR1 and CDR2: LNHDA, SQIVND (reference sequence). The CDR3 runs to 15 residues. CDR3 in DNA: TGTGCCAGTAGTCCTGAGGGGTTAACAAATCAGCCCCAGCATTTT. Its translation: CASSPEGLTNQPQHF.

The chain is built from TRBV28 and TRBJ2-7, with D possibly being TRBD2 (6 bases). CDR1 and CDR2 from the germline V gene are MDHEN and SYDVKM. Trimming took 2 bases from V and 7 from J, leaving 21 bases between them. This CDR3 has 16 residues. CDR3: CASSLGGAHPQGEQYF. The CDR3 nucleotides are TGTGCCAGCAGTTTAGGAGGGGCCCACCCCCAGGGAGAGCAGTACTTC.